One and the same sample provided the 25 T cell receptor beta chains below, sequenced in a study of cytotoxic CD8 clonotypes in ibrutinib-treated CLL. Data came from immunoSEQ multiplex PCR; TCRdb stores just in-frame clones and leaves some out. The sample includes roughly 150,000 clones, 70% to 80% of them seen just once. This material consisted of PBMCs, taken after 24 months of ibrutinib treatment. The receptors were sampled from a human donor with chronic lymphocytic leukemia.

This chain connects TRBV5-6 to TRBJ1-1, with a weak D call TRBD1 (5 bases). V shed 6 bases and J shed 3 bases, with 15 bases lying between them. Germline CDR1 is SGHDT and CDR2 is YYEEEE. CDR3 length: 14 amino acids. CDR3 nucleotides: TGTGCCAGCATCGCCGTCTGGGGGGACACTGAAGCTTTCTTT. Translated, it gives CASIAVWGDTEAFF. Variable domain in full (rest from reference TRBV5-6 and TRBJ1-1): DAGVTQSPTHLIKTRGQQVTLRCSPKSGHDTVSWYQQALGQGPQFIFQYYEEEERQRGNFPDRFSGHQFPNYSSELNVNALLLGDSALYLCASIAVWGDTEAFFGQGTRLTVV.

This chain connects TRBV5-1 to TRBJ1-5, with a weak D call TRBD1 (6 bases). Germline-derived CDR1 and CDR2 are SGHRS and YFSETQ. The germline V and J ends were trimmed by 0 bases and 2 bases, with 12 bases remaining between them. This CDR3 has 16 amino acids. CDR3 nucleotide sequence: TGCGCCAGCAGCTTGGCCCCAGGGGTGGGCAATCAGCCCCAGCATTTT. This codes for CASSLAPGVGNQPQHF.

This clone occurred a few times. The gene calls are TRBV28 and TRBJ1-1; no definite D call. The germline CDR1 and CDR2 sequences are MDHEN and SYDVKM. The CDR3 runs 14 residues. V lost 7 bases, J lost 10 bases, and 22 bases lay in between. The CDR3 DNA is TGTGCCAGCACTCCTCCTAGTCGGGCGGGAGTAGCTTTCTTT. Amino acids: CASTPPSRAGVAFF.

Here the CDR3 DNA reads TGCGCCAGCAGCTTGGTAGGTCGGGGGAGCACTGAAGCTTTCTTT. Its translation: CASSLVGRGSTEAFF. This chain connects TRBV5-1 to TRBJ1-1; a possible D gene is TRBD1 (5 bases). This CDR3 comprises 15 residues. Per germline, CDR1 SGHRS and CDR2 YFSETQ. V lost 0 bases to trimming and J lost 4 bases, with 13 bases between them.

This clone came up a few times. V is TRBV19 and J is TRBJ2-1; D is uncertain. The germline V and J ends were trimmed by 6 bases and 2 bases, with 8 bases remaining between them. Germline V gives CDR1 LNHDA, CDR2 SQIVND (reference sequence). The length of the CDR3 is 13 residues. The CDR3 sequence is CASRAQAYNEQFF. DNA of the CDR3: TGTGCCAGTAGGGCTCAGGCCTACAATGAGCAGTTCTTC.

The rearrangement joins TRBV9 to TRBJ2-2; D is perhaps TRBD2 (7 bases). Per germline, CDR1 SGDLS and CDR2 YYNGEE. V was cut by 0 bases and J by 4 bases, with 13 bases left in between. The CDR3 length is 16 residues. As DNA, the CDR3 is TGTGCCAGCAGCGTAGATGGGGGGGCTTTCACCGGGGAGCTGTTTTTT. Its protein is CASSVDGGAFTGELFF. Supplemented by reference TRBV9 and TRBJ2-2, the full variable domain reads DSGVTQTPKHLITATGQRVTLRCSPRSGDLSVYWYQQSLDQGLQFLIQYYNGEERAKGNILERFSAQQFPDLHSELNLSSLELGDSALYFCASSVDGGAFTGELFFGEGSRLTVL.

V usage is TRBV28 and J usage is TRBJ1-2, with D possibly TRBD1 on 5 matching bases. V was shortened by 10 bases and J by 2 bases, with 11 bases between the two germline ends. Germline lookup yields CDR1 MDHEN and CDR2 SYDVKM. This CDR3 comprises 12 residues. CDR3 sequence: CATYRLNYGYTF. Here the CDR3 DNA reads TGTGCCACCTACAGGCTAAACTATGGCTACACCTTC.

The chain carries TRBV20-1 and TRBJ2-1; D is uncertain. The CDR3 spans 10 residues. Per the germline V gene, CDR1 is DFQATT and CDR2 is SNEGSKA (reference sequence). V gave up 5 bases and J gave up 8 bases, with 7 bases separating them. The CDR3 loop is CSAARDEQFF. The CDR3 nucleotides are TGCAGTGCTGCCCGGGATGAGCAGTTCTTC.

The CDR3 sequence is CASSLAPRTGELFF. In nucleotides, the CDR3 is TGTGCCAGCAGCCTGGCGCCCCGAACCGGGGAGCTGTTTTTT. The J gene is TRBJ2-2, the V gene TRBV7-3; no firm D call. The germline V and J ends were trimmed by 5 bases and 5 bases, with 12 bases remaining between them. From germline, CDR1 is SGHTA and CDR2 FQGTGA. The CDR3 sequence is 14 residues long. The entire variable domain, with the rest obtained from reference TRBV7-3 and TRBJ2-2, is as follows: GAGVSQTPSNKVTEKGKYVELRCDPISGHTALYWYRQSLGQGPEFLIYFQGTGAADDSGLPNDRFFAVRPEGSVSTLKIQRTERGDSAVYLCASSLAPRTGELFFGEGSRLTVL.

The chain carries TRBV7-9 and TRBJ2-3, with a weak D call TRBD2 (6 bases). CDR3 length: 12 residues. Trimming removed 3 bases at V and 6 bases at J, with 7 bases between. Germline CDR1 SEHNR, CDR2 FQNEAQ (reference sequence). CDR3 in DNA: TGTGCCAGCAGCTTTGGGGGGGATACGCAGTATTTT. Translation gives CASSFGGDTQYF.

The sample holds one count of this clone. The sample carries other DNA sequences with the same CDR3. The CDR3 DNA reads as TGTGCCAGCAGCCCAGGGCTAGCGGGCGGCGAGCAGTACTTC. It is translated as CASSPGLAGGEQYF. The J gene is TRBJ2-7, the V gene TRBV6-5; 8 positions match TRBD2. Looked up from germline, CDR1 is MNHEY and CDR2 is SVGAGI. CDR3 length: 14 residues. Unmatched junction bases numbered 10, after V lost 6 bases and J lost 6 bases.

Regarding this clone: Other DNA sequences of this sample code for an identical CDR3. The gene calls are TRBV6-5 and TRBJ1-5; D perhaps matches TRBD1 (5 bases). V was shortened by 2 bases and J by 7 bases, with 9 bases between the two germline ends. CDR1 MNHEY and CDR2 SVGAGI come from the germline V gene. This CDR3 has 13 residues. This CDR3 is CASSYGGGQPQHF. CDR3 bases: TGTGCCAGCAGTTACGGGGGAGGGCAGCCCCAGCATTTT.

This chain joins TRBV19 and TRBJ2-2; unclear D gene. Germline CDR1 LNHDA, CDR2 SQIVND (reference sequence). CDR3 length: 16 amino acids. Trimming stripped 3 bases from V and 1 base from J, with 12 bases between. CDR3 sequence: CASSIGLLKNTGELFF. CDR3 coding DNA: TGTGCCAGTAGTATTGGGCTTTTAAAGAACACCGGGGAGCTGTTTTTT.

This chain connects TRBV6-6 to TRBJ2-3, with D maybe TRBD2 (5 bases). V lost 2 bases, J lost 5 bases, and 11 bases lay in between. The CDR3 extends over 14 amino acids. Germline CDR1 MNHNY, CDR2 SVGAGI (reference sequence). The CDR3: CASSYGRGGDTQYF. The CDR3 region has the DNA TGTGCCAGCAGTTACGGGAGAGGAGGAGATACGCAGTATTTT.

The chain uses TRBV15 and TRBJ2-3; D gene uncertain. Per germline, CDR1 LNHNV and CDR2 YYDKDF (reference sequence). Trimming removed 1 base at V and 0 bases at J, with 11 bases between. There are 16 residues in the CDR3. The CDR3 DNA sequence: TGTGCCACCAGCAGAGGAGTAAACCCTAGCACAGATACGCAGTATTTT. Amino acid sequence: CATSRGVNPSTDTQYF.

This clone appeared a single time. The chain combines TRBV5-1 with TRBJ2-3; the D gene is possibly TRBD2 (6 bases). V was shortened by 0 bases and J by 4 bases, with 12 bases between the two germline ends. Looked up from germline, CDR1 is SGHRS and CDR2 is YFSETQ. CDR3 length equals 15 residues. In nucleotides, the CDR3 is TGCGCCAGCAGCTTGGGGGACTGGGCCTCAGATACGCAGTATTTT. Protein sequence: CASSLGDWASDTQYF.

This clone was detected only a few times. This chain uses TRBV6-5 with TRBJ1-2; no clear D. This CDR3 has 11 amino acids. Trimming stripped 10 bases from V and 5 bases from J, with 11 bases between. Per the germline V gene, CDR1 is MNHEY and CDR2 is SVGAGI. CDR3 nucleotides: TGTGCCACCACAAAGGATTATGGCTACACCTTC. This encodes CATTKDYGYTF.

CDR3 bases: TGTGCCAGCAGCCCCCCGGTCGGGGGGACTGAAGCTTTCTTT. Translation gives CASSPPVGGTEAFF. This chain connects TRBV6-5 to TRBJ1-1, with D possibly being TRBD1 (5 bases). V gave up 6 bases and J gave up 5 bases, with 16 bases separating them. This CDR3 is 14 amino acids long. Germline assignment: CDR1 MNHEY and CDR2 SVGAGI.

The rearrangement uses TRBV18 and TRBJ2-7; 7 bases line up with TRBD1. The V gene end was trimmed by 6 bases and the J gene end by 7 bases; junction bases not matched to a gene: 12. The CDR3 is 14 residues long. Germline V lookup: CDR1 KGHSH, CDR2 LQKENI. In nucleotides, the CDR3 is TGTGCCAGCTCGTTGACAGGATCAGGGGGTGAGCAGTACTTC. This encodes CASSLTGSGGEQYF.

This clone was observed at least ten times. The V gene is TRBV15, the J gene TRBJ2-5; D gene uncertain. CDR1 and CDR2 from the germline V gene are LNHNV and YYDKDF (reference sequence). Trimming left V 0 bases short and J 9 bases short, with 8 bases between. The CDR3 spans 12 residues. CDR3 nucleotide sequence: TGTGCCACCAGCAGAGATGCCCAGGCCCAGTACTTC. Translation gives CATSRDAQAQYF. The entire variable domain, with the rest obtained from reference TRBV15 and TRBJ2-5, is as follows: DAMVIQNPRYQVTQFGKPVTLSCSQTLNHNVMYWYQQKSSQAPKLLFHYYDKDFNNEADTPDNFQSRRPNTSFCFLDIRSPGLGDTAMYLCATSRDAQAQYFGPGTRLLVL.

This clone was observed a handful of times. The V call is TRBV5-6, the J call TRBJ1-2, with TRBD1 identical over 9 bases. The CDR3 spans 14 residues. Trimming at V came to 4 bases and at J to 11 bases, leaving 12 bases not matched to a gene. Germline V lookup: CDR1 SGHDT, CDR2 YYEEEE. CDR3 protein: CASSRINPGQGYTF. The CDR3 DNA is TGTGCCAGCAGCAGAATAAACCCGGGACAGGGATACACCTTC.

The chain has TRBV6-1 and TRBJ2-7; D is possibly TRBD2 (6 bases). Trimming shortened V by 6 bases and J by 3 bases, and 18 bases separated the two germline ends. The CDR3 is 15 residues long. Germline assignment: CDR1 MNHNS and CDR2 SASEGT. The CDR3 nucleotides are TGTGCCAGCAGACGTAACACGGGACTTGGCTACGAGCAGTACTTC. This codes for CASRRNTGLGYEQYF.

This clone was seen just once. DNA for the CDR3: TGTGCCAGCAGTTACTCGACCCCTCCCGAGCAGTACTTC. This gives the protein CASSYSTPPEQYF. The rearrangement joins TRBV6-5 to TRBJ2-7, with D uncertain. Germline values: CDR1 MNHEY, CDR2 SVGAGI. Trimming stripped 0 bases from V and 6 bases from J, with 9 bases between. The CDR3 runs 13 residues.

V is TRBV5-1 and J is TRBJ2-2, with 8 positions matching TRBD1. The CDR3 has 16 amino acids. The V gene's germline CDR1 is SGHRS and CDR2 YFSETQ. After removal of 2 bases from V and 4 bases from J, the junction contained 7 bases not matched to a gene. The CDR3 sequence is CASSFLPTGGTGELFF. CDR3 DNA sequence: TGCGCCAGCAGCTTTTTACCCACAGGGGGCACCGGGGAGCTGTTTTTT.

The V call is TRBV6-5, the J call TRBJ2-1, with 7 bases matching TRBD2. Germline V gene data show CDR1 as MNHEY and CDR2 as SVGAGI. CDR3 length equals 15 residues. With V trimmed by 2 bases and J by 2 bases, 3 bases remained unmatched. CDR3 DNA: TGTGCCAGCAGTTACGGGGCGGGAGCCTACAATGAGCAGTTCTTC. It encodes CASSYGAGAYNEQFF.